The source of this T cell receptor beta chain is a study of T cell changes during pregnancy in multiple sclerosis. Profiling relied on immunoSEQ multiplex PCR, and the TCRdb table lists in-frame clones only, not all of them. The sample has about 17,000 clones; more than 70% are singletons. J gave up 9 bases and V 4 bases, and 16 bases lay outside the gene matches. The CDR3 covers 16 residues. Germline CDR1 reads SGDLS; CDR2 reads YYNGEE. The origin of this receptor is a female donor in good health, enrolled as a control in a pregnancy study. Sequenced here: CD8+ T cells from peripheral blood mononuclear cells, sampled in the third trimester of pregnancy. The chain links TRBV9 to TRBJ2-5; 9 bases line up with TRBD1. The CDR3 DNA sequence: TGTGCCAGCAGCCATCCGACAGGGGGTGCCCAAGGAGCCCAGTACTTC. This translates into CASSHPTGGAQGAQYF. Variable domain in full (rest from reference TRBV9 and TRBJ2-5): DSGVTQTPKHLITATGQRVTLRCSPRSGDLSVYWYQQSLDQGLQFLIQYYNGEERAKGNILERFSAQQFPDLHSELNLSSLELGDSALYFCASSHPTGGAQGAQYFGPGTRLLVL.